This TCR beta chain was captured in a study of CD8 T cells in Susac syndrome. Study in general: Sequenced Susac syndrome patients included 5 or 6 with clinically active disease and eight in remission. Susac syndrome patients were untreated, on corticosteroids with some adding intravenous immunoglobulin, or on intravenous immunoglobulin only.

Comments on this clonotype: Antigen: not known.

Study-wide results and caveats: As the study acknowledged, the number of individuals in its TCR sequencing and HLA analysis was relatively small.

cDNA came from roughly 0.53 to 1 ug RNA primed by random hexamers. The method of amplification for TCR beta CDR3 was immunoSEQ multiplex PCR, covering 54 Vbeta and 13 Jbeta. TCRdb independently ran MiXCR on the immunoSEQ multiplex PCR reads; one entry per CDR3 protein. This repertoire shows about 140,000 distinct CDR3 sequences, approximately 95% found once; its top ten account for more than 0.11%. Germline assignment: CDR1 LGHNA and CDR2 YNFKEQ. The V and J ends lost 8 bases and 6 bases, in that order; junction bases with no gene match: 5. CDR3 size: 12 residues. This sequence joins TRBV4-2 and TRBJ1-2; TRBD1 matches 8 bases. The receptor's source is a human donor with Susac syndrome. What was sequenced was CD4+ T cells from PBMCs. The CDR3 DNA reads TGTGCCAGCCTGGACAGGGTGAATGGCTACACCTTC. This sequence encodes CASLDRVNGYTF.